This T cell receptor (beta chain) stems from a study of PD-1 blockade in classical Hodgkin lymphoma (dated by TCRdb to about 2020). With regard to the full study: Nivolumab dosing was 3 mg/kg intravenously every 2 weeks, continuing until either disease progression or unacceptable toxicity. The study used TCR beta sequencing and CyTOF to define a peripheral blood immune signature of response to PD-1 blockade in classical Hodgkin lymphoma.

The time point tag for this specimen amounts to: cycle 4 day 1 (C4D1), after more than five weeks of nivolumab. All trial patients had relapsed after autologous stem cell transplantation, with cohorts A, B and C differing in prior brentuximab vedotin exposure. The trial cohort was composed of 56 patients with relapsed/refractory classical Hodgkin lymphoma, for whom complete response, partial response or progressive disease was recorded as best overall response. Single-agent nivolumab was administered to trial patients in the multi-cohort phase II CheckMate 205 trial. An independent review committee assessed best overall response by applying the 2007 International Working Group response criteria. Trial PBMCs were obtained immediately prior to nivolumab initiation (C1D1) and on therapy at cycle 2 day 1 and cycle 4 day 1. After peripheral blood was drawn into 8 mL Vacutainer Cell Preparation Tubes, PBMCs were isolated by centrifugation and then cryopreserved.

The study at large found these results: Baseline TCR diversity was reported to be lower in newly diagnosed patients than in healthy donors and to be lower still in relapsed/refractory patients. Lower diversity was seen in patients whose nivolumab began less than 1 year after ASCT, and these patients were left out of later analyses so that immune reconstitution would not confound the results. CD4+ but not CD8+ TCR diversity rose significantly by C4D1 (p=0.0027 vs p=0.16), most apparent in complete responders (p=0.02). The study covered only a single clinical trial cohort, and the causes of the repertoire differences, possibly disease activity or prior therapy, were still not defined. Trial patients achieving complete response had baseline diversity similar to newly diagnosed patients, whereas partial responders and progressors had significantly lower diversity.

Of note for this clone: It has no known antigen specificity. One base away there is no much larger clone; base qualities are not given.

The Qiagen DNeasy kit was used to extract genomic DNA from unsorted PBMCs and from the negatively selected CD4+ and CD8+ fractions. TCR beta CDR3 regions were subjected to amplification by immunoSEQ multiplex PCR with primers that anneal to V and J segments. Amplification bias was minimized using a synthetic immune receptor repertoire, and residual bias was removed computationally after sequencing. As for how the authors treated the data: Custom Python scripts were used to quantify repertoire diversity as the Shannon entropy index. Unsorted, CD4+ and CD8+ repertoires were examined separately, except in combined analyses, for which CD4+ and CD8+ sequences were merged in silico. Clonal expansion was defined as at least a 2-fold frequency increase after treatment relative to C1D1, with a pseudocount of 0.5 for undetected baseline clones. Singleton clones were defined as clones with 0 or 1 copy at C1D1, and non-singleton clones were defined as clones with 2 or more copies. By matching protein sequences in sorted samples from the same patient, clones expanded in unsorted samples were annotated as CD4+, CD8+ or unknown. Diversity changes from C1D1 to C4D1 were tested in paired samples using Wilcoxon tests. TCRdb limited this immuneACCESS table to in-frame rearrangements with V and J called. A share of clones is missing; checked studies link under half to unresolved V genes, and the rest is unexplained. That table is the source of V, J and clone size, and D and trimming were worked out from the DNA. Present in this sample are some 90,000 clones, 78% of which were seen just once. Of the sample, about 9% falls within the top ten clones.

A distance of 4 bases separates the germline ends of V and J, which lose 1 base and 6 bases respectively. Inclusive of the bounding cysteine and phenylalanine, the CDR3 is 12 residues long. The only DNA kept is the CDR3, 36 bases in frame from the first base. Taken from the germline V gene, the CDR1 and CDR2 loops are SNHLY and FYNNEI. This TCR was sampled from a human donor with classical Hodgkin lymphoma. The sequencing used peripheral blood mononuclear cells (PBMCs), collected before the fourth cycle of nivolumab. In this chain, TRBV2 is recombined with TRBJ1-5; a confident D gene designation cannot be given. The nucleotide sequence is given as TGTGCCAGCAGTGAAGATTTTCAGCCCCAGCATTTT. It translates to CASSEDFQPQHF.